This entry lists 5 T cell receptor beta chains sequenced from one sample in a study of shared clonotypes between healthy human individuals. Some clones are missing from TCRdb's copy, which holds only in-frame ones; the method was immunoSEQ multiplex PCR. Of fewer than 1.8 million clones listed, around 98.5% are singletons. Source material: naive CD4+ T cells sorted from blood. Subset of the sample: CD45RA+ positively selected. These receptors were collected from a man aged 25-45 years in good health.

This chain connects TRBV19 to TRBJ2-7; 9 bases line up with TRBD2. Germline CDR1 LNHDA, CDR2 SQIVND (reference sequence). This CDR3 has 21 amino acids. The V and J ends lost 3 bases and 6 bases, in that order; junction bases with no gene match: 27. DNA of the CDR3: TGTGCCAGTAGTATTGAATGGAGGACCGGGGCCCCTGGGACTAGCCTTTCCGAGCAGTACTTC. The encoded protein is CASSIEWRTGAPGTSLSEQYF.

This rearrangement joins TRBV5-1 to TRBJ2-3, with 8 nucleotides matching TRBD1. The CDR3 has 18 amino acids. V was clipped by 2 bases and J by 0 bases; unmatched bases: 11. CDR1 and CDR2 (germline): SGHRS, YFSETQ. CDR3 in amino acids: CASSLTGGGGISTDTQYF. The DNA of the CDR3 is TGCGCCAGCAGCTTAACAGGGGGAGGCGGCATTAGCACAGATACGCAGTATTTT.

V gene TRBV18 combines with J gene TRBJ2-7; 9 bases line up with TRBD2. Germline CDR1 KGHSH, CDR2 LQKENI. This CDR3 has 15 amino acids. The J segment lost 2 bases and the V segment lost 4 bases, leaving 6 bases of the junction unmatched. CDR3 DNA sequence: TGTGCCAGCTCACTCACTAGCGGGCTAACCTACGAGCAGTACTTC. Encoded protein: CASSLTSGLTYEQYF.

The chain carries TRBV11-2 and TRBJ1-4; TRBD1 might be the D (5 bases). The length of the CDR3 is 15 residues. V was shortened by 2 bases and J by 4 bases, with 11 bases between the two germline ends. Germline CDR1 SGHAT, CDR2 FQNNGV. DNA for the CDR3: TGTGCCAGCAGCTTATGGGGCAGTCATAATGAAAAACTGTTTTTT. Translation: CASSLWGSHNEKLFF.

This chain connects TRBV28 to TRBJ2-5; D call uncertain. This CDR3 has 14 amino acids. Trimming removed 4 bases at V and 5 bases at J, with 14 bases between. The germline CDR1 and CDR2 sequences are MDHEN and SYDVKM. The chain's CDR3 is CASSSLVRHETQYF. For the CDR3, the DNA is TGTGCCAGCAGTTCCCTTGTGAGGCACGAGACCCAGTACTTC.